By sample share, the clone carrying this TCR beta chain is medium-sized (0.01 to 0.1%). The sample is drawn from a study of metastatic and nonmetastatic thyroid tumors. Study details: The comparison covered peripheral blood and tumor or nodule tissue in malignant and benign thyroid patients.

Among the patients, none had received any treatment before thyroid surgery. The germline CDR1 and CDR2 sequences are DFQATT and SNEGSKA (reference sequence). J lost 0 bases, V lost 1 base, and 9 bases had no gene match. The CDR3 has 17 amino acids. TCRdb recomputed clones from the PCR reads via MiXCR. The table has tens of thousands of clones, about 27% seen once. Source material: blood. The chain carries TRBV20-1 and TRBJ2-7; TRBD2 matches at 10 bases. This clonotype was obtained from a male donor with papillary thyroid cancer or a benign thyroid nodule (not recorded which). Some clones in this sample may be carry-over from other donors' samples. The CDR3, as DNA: TGCAGTGCTAGAGTAGCGGGAGGAATAGCGAGCTCCTACGAGCAGTACTTC. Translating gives CSARVAGGIASSYEQYF.